This note documents a single T cell receptor (beta chain) sequence. This sample was included in a study of blood T cells in healthy people across ages. Study summary: About one barcoded beta molecule per two T cells came from capture by template switching.

Combining a sample-barcoded 5' primer with a J-beta primer mix, a second PCR ran for roughly 7 to 11 cycles. TCRdb analysed the 5' RACE reads with MiXCR anew, one entry per CDR3 protein. Counted here are roughly 700,000 distinct CDR3 sequences, 49% occurring once; the ten biggest clones make up roughly 31%. The clonotype was recovered from a woman aged 60 to 75 in good health. The sample consisted of blood.

CDR3 in amino acids: CASSFRADYEQYF. The CDR3 DNA sequence: TGTGCCAGCAGCTTCCGGGCCGACTACGAGCAGTACTTC. The chain is built from TRBV7-2 and TRBJ2-7; D is uncertain. Germline loops: CDR1 SGHTA, CDR2 FQGNSA. This CDR3 region has 13 residues. V was cut by 3 bases and J by 3 bases, with 9 bases left in between.